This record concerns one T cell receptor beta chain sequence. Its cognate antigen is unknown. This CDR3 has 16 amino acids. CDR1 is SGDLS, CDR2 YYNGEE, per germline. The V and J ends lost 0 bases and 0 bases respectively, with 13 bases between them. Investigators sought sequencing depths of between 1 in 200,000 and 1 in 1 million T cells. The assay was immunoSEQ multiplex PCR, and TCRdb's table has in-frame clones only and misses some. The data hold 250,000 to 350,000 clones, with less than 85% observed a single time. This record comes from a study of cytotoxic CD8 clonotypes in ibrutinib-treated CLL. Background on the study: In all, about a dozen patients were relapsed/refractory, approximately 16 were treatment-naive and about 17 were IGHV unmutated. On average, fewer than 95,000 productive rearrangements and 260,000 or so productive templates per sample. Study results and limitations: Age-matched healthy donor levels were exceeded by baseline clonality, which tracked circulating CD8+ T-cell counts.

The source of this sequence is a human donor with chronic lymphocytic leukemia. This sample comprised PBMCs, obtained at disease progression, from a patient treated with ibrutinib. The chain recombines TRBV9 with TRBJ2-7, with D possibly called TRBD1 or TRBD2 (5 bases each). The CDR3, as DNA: TGTGCCAGCAGCGTAGGGCCGGGACCCCACTCCTACGAGCAGTACTTC. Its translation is CASSVGPGPHSYEQYF.